One sample yielded the 27 T cell receptor beta chains listed below, sequenced in a study of CD8 T cells in ankylosing spondylitis. TCRdb recomputed calls from the 5' RACE reads with MiXCR, one row per CDR3 protein. The table shows 30,000 to 40,000 distinct CDR3 sequences, with 3% occurring only once. Sequencing input: blood, either unsorted or a sorted T cell fraction (not recorded which). All receptors derive from a male donor with ankylosing spondylitis or in good health (not recorded which).

This clonotype was counted many times. The rearrangement uses TRBV9 and TRBJ2-2; D call uncertain. The V and J ends lost 0 bases and 1 base respectively, with 4 bases between them. The CDR3 sequence is 14 residues long. The germline V gene encodes CDR1 SGDLS and CDR2 YYNGEE. As DNA, the CDR3 is TGTGCCAGCAGCGTAGGATGGAACACCGGGGAGCTGTTTTTT. Translation gives CASSVGWNTGELFF.

In its sample, this clonotype was seen many times. V and J are TRBV9 and TRBJ2-1; possibly TRBD1 or TRBD2 for D (6 bases each). This CDR3 contains 15 residues. Germline values: CDR1 SGDLS, CDR2 YYNGEE. The V gene lost 3 bases and the J gene lost 2 bases, with 12 bases spanning the gap. Here the CDR3 reads CASSDGGRAYNEQFF. The CDR3 coding sequence is TGTGCCAGCAGCGATGGGGGGCGCGCCTACAATGAGCAGTTCTTC.

At least ten counts were recorded for this clonotype. CDR3 sequence reads: CASRQGQSNTGELFF. The CDR3, as DNA: TGTGCCAGCCGACAGGGCCAATCGAACACCGGGGAGCTGTTTTTT. The genes are TRBV21-1 and TRBJ2-2; the table's TRBD1 call for D was not verified on the DNA. TRBV21-1 is described as a pseudogene. The CDR3 consists of 15 residues.

This clonotype was seen repeatedly, ten times or more. The V call is TRBV9, the J call TRBJ2-5; TRBD2 aligns across 15 bases. The CDR3 covers 18 residues. V was pared by 4 bases and J by 5 bases, with 12 bases of the junction left unmatched. Germline-derived CDR1 and CDR2 are SGDLS and YYNGEE. CDR3: CASSPGLAGGPFGETQYF. DNA of the CDR3: TGTGCCAGCAGCCCCGGACTAGCGGGGGGGCCATTTGGGGAGACCCAGTACTTC.

This clonotype was seen at least ten times. This chain uses TRBV9 with TRBJ2-5; weak D call: TRBD2 (6 bases). The CDR3 is 15 amino acids. CDR1 is SGDLS and CDR2 is YYNGEE in the germline V gene. V gave up 4 bases and J gave up 2 bases, with 15 bases separating them. CDR3 residues: CASSTHPGRQETQYF. CDR3 sequence (DNA): TGTGCCAGCAGCACCCATCCCGGGAGACAAGAGACCCAGTACTTC.

This clonotype was observed many times. V usage is TRBV9 and J usage is TRBJ2-5, with 13 positions matching TRBD2. This CDR3 comprises 16 residues. Germline CDR1 reads SGDLS; CDR2 reads YYNGEE. The V segment lost 3 bases and the J segment 5 bases; nucleotides outside the gene matches: 7. CDR3 in DNA: TGTGCCAGCAGCGCCGTACTAGCGGGAGGGCACGAGACCCAGTACTTC. Translation gives CASSAVLAGGHETQYF.

This clonotype has at least ten counts. The CDR3 loop reads CASSAGTGNYGYTF. The CDR3 nucleotides are TGTGCCAGCAGCGCTGGGACAGGAAACTATGGCTACACCTTC. This rearrangement joins TRBV9 to TRBJ1-2; 8 positions match TRBD1. The CDR3 is 14 amino acids. Germline V gene lookup returns CDR1 SGDLS and CDR2 YYNGEE. With V trimmed by 3 bases and J by 2 bases, 3 bases remained unmatched.

The sample holds many counts of this clonotype. CDR3 coding DNA: TGTGCCAGCAGCGTCGGACAGGGGGATAATTCACCCCTCCACTTT. Translating it yields CASSVGQGDNSPLHF. The chain couples TRBV9 to TRBJ1-6, with TRBD1 matching 10 bases. The J segment lost 5 bases and the V segment lost 2 bases, leaving 1 base of the junction unmatched. Germline loops: CDR1 SGDLS, CDR2 YYNGEE. This CDR3 has 15 residues.

This clonotype has a count of ten or more. CDR3 DNA sequence: TGTGCCAGCAGCGTAGGCGGAGGGCAGGCAGCAGATACGCAGTATTTT. This codes for CASSVGGGQAADTQYF. The chain combines TRBV9 with TRBJ2-3, with D possibly being TRBD2 (6 bases). Trimming removed 0 bases from V and 4 bases from J, with 15 bases in between. The CDR3 runs to 16 residues. Germline values: CDR1 SGDLS, CDR2 YYNGEE.

The chain carries TRBV9 and TRBJ2-5; D is perhaps TRBD1 or TRBD2 (6 bases each). The germline V gene has CDR1 SGDLS and CDR2 YYNGEE. V was cut by 6 bases and J by 1 base, with 16 bases left in between. The CDR3 has 15 amino acids. The CDR3 sequence is CASTRGGTFQETQYF. CDR3 bases: TGTGCCAGCACTAGAGGGGGGACTTTCCAAGAGACCCAGTACTTC. Complete variable domain (other parts from reference TRBV9 and TRBJ2-5): DSGVTQTPKHLITATGQRVTLRCSPRSGDLSVYWYQQSLDQGLQFLIQYYNGEERAKGNILERFSAQQFPDLHSELNLSSLELGDSALYFCASTRGGTFQETQYFGPGTRLLVL.

This clonotype has a count of ten or more. V gene TRBV9 combines with J gene TRBJ2-1; D is undetermined. The germline gives CDR1 SGDLS, CDR2 YYNGEE. Trimming shortened V by 0 bases and J by 4 bases, and 11 bases separated the two germline ends. The CDR3 is 15 amino acids. The CDR3 coding sequence is TGTGCCAGCAGCGTAGCGGTATCTGGTTACAATGAGCAGTTCTTC. Its translation is CASSVAVSGYNEQFF.

This clonotype was detected many times. This chain links TRBV9 with TRBJ1-4; D gene ambiguous. The CDR3 runs 15 residues. V lost 2 bases, J lost 4 bases, and 12 bases lay in between. Germline assignment: CDR1 SGDLS and CDR2 YYNGEE. DNA of the CDR3: TGTGCCAGCAGCGTCGGAAGTCTAGTTAATGAAAAACTGTTTTTT. Protein sequence: CASSVGSLVNEKLFF.

Many counts were recorded for this clonotype. The chain employs TRBV9 and TRBJ2-1, with 9 bases that match TRBD1. This CDR3 is built from 14 residues. Germline V gives CDR1 SGDLS, CDR2 YYNGEE. J gave up 8 bases and V 3 bases, and 6 bases lay outside the gene matches. The CDR3 nucleotides are TGTGCCAGCAGCGACCGGGACAGGGACGATGAGCAGTTCTTC. Protein sequence: CASSDRDRDDEQFF.

This clonotype was counted at least ten times. The V call is TRBV9, the J call TRBJ2-2, with D maybe TRBD1 (6 bases). Germline-derived CDR1 and CDR2 are SGDLS and YYNGEE. This CDR3 contains 14 residues. V gave up 2 bases and J gave up 6 bases, with 11 bases separating them. This CDR3 reads CASSVGAWAGELFF. CDR3 DNA: TGTGCCAGCAGCGTGGGGGCATGGGCCGGGGAGCTGTTTTTT.

This clonotype was observed at least ten times. The CDR3: CASSGGLAGVYEQFF. The CDR3 DNA reads TGTGCCAGCAGCGGCGGACTAGCGGGAGTCTATGAGCAGTTCTTC. The chain recombines TRBV9 with TRBJ2-1; TRBD2 matches 13 bases. The V gene's germline CDR1 is SGDLS and CDR2 YYNGEE. The J segment lost 8 bases and the V segment lost 3 bases, leaving 5 bases of the junction unmatched. This CDR3 is built from 15 residues.

This clonotype was counted ten times or more. V is TRBV9 and J is TRBJ2-3; the match to TRBD1 covers 9 bases. The CDR3 has 15 residues. Germline CDR1 and CDR2: SGDLS and YYNGEE. V shed 0 bases and J 5 bases; nucleotides not matched to a gene: 4. This CDR3 is CASSVAGGQGDTQYF. In DNA, the CDR3 is TGTGCCAGCAGCGTAGCTGGGGGACAGGGAGATACGCAGTATTTT.

By proportion, this clonotype is medium-sized. This rearrangement joins TRBV9 to TRBJ2-1; TRBD2 matches 7 bases. Germline V lookup: CDR1 SGDLS, CDR2 YYNGEE. This CDR3 comprises 15 residues. V shed 4 bases and J 4 bases; nucleotides not matched to a gene: 8. The CDR3 region is CASSLRGDLYNEQFF. DNA for the CDR3: TGTGCCAGCAGCCTCCGGGGGGACCTTTACAATGAGCAGTTCTTC.

This clonotype was observed many times. The chain's CDR3 is CASSLRTGEETQYF. The CDR3 coding sequence is TGTGCCAGCAGCCTGCGGACGGGGGAAGAGACCCAGTACTTC. The chain couples TRBV9 to TRBJ2-5; D is possibly TRBD2 (6 bases). V lost 4 bases and J 3 bases, leaving 13 bases between the germline ends. This CDR3 has 14 residues. CDR1 is SGDLS and CDR2 is YYNGEE in the germline V gene.

This clonotype was recorded many times. The CDR3 coding sequence is TGTGCCAGCAGCGTAGCCGCTAGCTATGGCTACACCTTC. This codes for CASSVAASYGYTF. The V and J genes are TRBV9 and TRBJ1-2; D uncertain. Trimming shortened V by 0 bases and J by 4 bases, and 7 bases separated the two germline ends. CDR1 is SGDLS and CDR2 is YYNGEE in the germline V gene. This CDR3 region has 13 residues.

In its sample, this clonotype was seen many times. The V call is TRBV9, the J call TRBJ1-1; D is ambiguous. V lost 4 bases to trimming and J lost 3 bases, with 10 bases between them. The CDR3 is made up of 13 amino acids. Germline lookup yields CDR1 SGDLS and CDR2 YYNGEE. The CDR3 nucleotides are TGTGCCAGCAGCCCCCACGGTGACACTGAAGCTTTCTTT. Translated, it gives CASSPHGDTEAFF.

V gene TRBV9 combines with J gene TRBJ2-6; a possible D gene is TRBD1 (5 bases). V lost 2 bases to trimming and J lost 0 bases, with 9 bases between them. Germline V gene lookup returns CDR1 SGDLS and CDR2 YYNGEE. The CDR3 runs to 16 residues. CDR3 sequence (DNA): TGTGCCAGCAGCGTTAGGGGCCGCTCTGGGGCCAACGTCCTGACTTTC. It encodes CASSVRGRSGANVLTF.

This clonotype was seen at least ten times. J is TRBJ2-3 and V is TRBV9; D is unresolved. The CDR3 consists of 16 residues. Germline assignment: CDR1 SGDLS and CDR2 YYNGEE. Trimming left V 1 base short and J 1 base short, with 13 bases between. The DNA for the CDR3 is TGTGCCAGCAGCGTAAGCCACCAGCAGGGCACAGATACGCAGTATTTT. Protein sequence: CASSVSHQQGTDTQYF.

At least ten counts were recorded for this clonotype. This chain connects TRBV9 to TRBJ2-4; 9 bases match TRBD2. CDR3 length: 17 residues. Germline V gene sequence: CDR1 SGDLS, CDR2 YYNGEE. Losses at the gene ends were 0 bases for V and 4 bases for J; bases not matched to a gene: 8. For the CDR3, the DNA is TGTGCCAGCAGCGTAGACCCAGCGGGGGGTACTAAAAACATTCAGTACTTC. The encoded protein is CASSVDPAGGTKNIQYF.

This clonotype has ten or more counts. The chain recombines TRBV9 with TRBJ2-1; tentatively, D is TRBD2 (6 bases). Germline V CDR1 and CDR2: SGDLS, YYNGEE. V dropped 0 bases and J dropped 8 bases, with 15 bases sitting between them. The CDR3 covers 15 residues. The CDR3 spells CASSVGGGAKDEQFF. Written as DNA, the CDR3 is TGTGCCAGCAGCGTAGGAGGAGGGGCGAAGGATGAGCAGTTCTTC.

This clonotype was seen at least ten times. This sequence joins TRBV9 and TRBJ1-1; 8 nucleotides agree with TRBD1. V shed 6 bases and J 3 bases; nucleotides not matched to a gene: 4. Germline loops: CDR1 SGDLS, CDR2 YYNGEE. The CDR3 consists of 13 residues. The CDR3 bases are TGTGCCAGCAACCGACAGGGGTACACTGAAGCTTTCTTT. This gives the protein CASNRQGYTEAFF.

This clonotype came up many times. The chain is built from TRBV9 and TRBJ1-6; D is ambiguous. V gave up 4 bases and J gave up 14 bases, with 16 bases separating them. Germline V lookup: CDR1 SGDLS, CDR2 YYNGEE. This CDR3 contains 13 residues. Written as DNA, the CDR3 is TGTGCCAGCAGCCCAGACTCCTTCGGCACCCTCCACTTT. Encoded protein: CASSPDSFGTLHF.

This clonotype was detected many times. This chain connects TRBV9 to TRBJ1-2; 9 bases map to TRBD1. The CDR3 covers 14 residues. Trimming cost V 4 bases and J 4 bases; bases outside gene matches: 5. CDR1 and CDR2 (germline): SGDLS, YYNGEE. CDR3 residues: CASSRDRDVYGYTF. The DNA of the CDR3 is TGTGCCAGCAGCAGGGACAGGGATGTCTATGGCTACACCTTC.